The rows below give T cell receptor beta chains drawn from one sample of a study of CD8+CD57+ T cells in acquired aplastic anemia. From the reads, TCRdb called clonotypes with MiXCR, one entry per CDR3 protein. The sample consists of 150,000 to 200,000 distinct CDR3 sequences, around half of them appearing once. The sequenced material came from sorted CD4+, CD8+, or CD8+CD57+ T cells (not recorded which) from PBMCs. Receptor source: a human donor with aplastic anemia. Both conserved end residues are part of each CDR3. A D gene is named only where the DNA matches it firmly. Not all rows give a size; the values are once, few, many and, for expanded clones, a class.

j_call | d_call | v_call | clone_size | cdr3_aa | cdr3_nt
TRBJ2-1 | TRBD2 | TRBV25-1 | NA | CASSDPRTSGPYNEQFF | TGTGCCAGCAGTGATCCAAGGACTAGCGGCCCCTACAATGAGCAGTTCTTC
TRBJ1-6 | NA | TRBV27 | NA | CASSFSGSNNSPLHF | TGTGCCAGCAGTTTTTCCGGGTCTAATAATTCACCCCTCCACTTT
TRBJ2-5 | NA | TRBV28 | NA | CASSLSGSAEETQYF | TGTGCCAGCAGTTTATCCGGGAGCGCGGAAGAGACCCAGTACTTC
TRBJ1-1 | NA | TRBV13 | many | CASSLELDSLNTEAFF | TGTGCCAGCAGCTTAGAATTGGACAGTTTGAACACTGAAGCTTTCTTT
TRBJ1-2 | NA | TRBV19 | once | CASSITGTYGYTF | TGTGCCAGTAGTATAACAGGGACCTATGGCTACACCTTC
TRBJ1-6 | TRBD1 | TRBV7-3 | once | CASSPGTGGNSPLHF | TGTGCCAGCAGCCCCGGGACAGGGGGGAATTCACCCCTCCACTTT
TRBJ2-7 | TRBD2 | TRBV10-3 | few | CAISGGTSIGQYF | TGTGCCATCAGCGGGGGGACGTCGATTGGGCAGTACTTC
TRBJ2-3 | TRBD1 | TRBV15 | NA | CATSRGRTGNTDTQYF | TGTGCCACCAGCAGAGGGAGGACAGGGAACACAGATACGCAGTATTTT
TRBJ2-1 | TRBD2 | TRBV5-1 | many | CASSPLAGGPLDNEQFF | TGCGCCAGCAGCCCACTAGCGGGAGGGCCGTTGGACAATGAGCAGTTCTTC
TRBJ2-1 | NA | TRBV7-8 | many | CASSSPSSYNEQFF | TGTGCCAGCAGCTCCCCCAGCTCCTACAATGAGCAGTTCTTC
TRBJ1-1 | TRBD1 | TRBV6-2/TRBV6-3 | NA | CASTRQGASTEAFF | TGTGCCAGCACCCGACAGGGGGCCTCCACTGAAGCTTTCTTT
TRBJ2-3 | TRBD1 | TRBV20-1 | many | CSARETGDTQYF | TGCAGTGCTAGGGAGACAGGGGATACGCAGTATTTT
TRBJ2-1 | NA | TRBV6-1 | many | CASSEVGRNEQFF | TGTGCCAGCAGTGAAGTCGGGCGAAATGAGCAGTTCTTC
TRBJ1-2 | TRBD1 | TRBV2 | NA | CASSLRQGRSYTF | TGTGCCAGCAGCCTTCGACAGGGAAGGAGCTACACCTTC
TRBJ2-7 | NA | TRBV5-8 | NA | CASSLAGTQPEQYF | TGTGCCAGCAGCTTGGCCGGGACTCAACCCGAGCAGTACTTC
TRBJ1-1 | NA | TRBV20-1 | many | CSARQEVDTEAFF | TGCAGTGCTCGACAGGAGGTGGACACTGAAGCTTTCTTT
TRBJ2-3 | TRBD2 | TRBV28 | NA | CASSFPKREVSTDTQYF | TGTGCCAGCAGTTTTCCTAAGCGGGAGGTTAGCACAGATACGCAGTATTTT
TRBJ1-1 | NA | TRBV25-1 | NA | CASGRTGGLKSYTEAFF | TGTGCCAGCGGTCGGACGGGGGGTCTTAAATCCTACACTGAAGCTTTCTTT
TRBJ1-5 | TRBD1 | TRBV7-8 | NA | CASTPRDSWDNQPQHF | TGTGCCAGCACCCCCCGGGACAGTTGGGACAATCAGCCCCAGCATTTT
TRBJ1-2 | NA | TRBV15 | NA | CATSRAQAEMGIYGYTF | TGTGCCACCAGCAGAGCCCAGGCAGAAATGGGCATTTATGGCTACACCTTC
TRBJ2-7 | TRBD1 | TRBV5-6 | many | CASSHRDRVEQYF | TGTGCCAGCAGCCACCGGGACAGGGTAGAGCAGTACTTC
TRBJ2-1 | NA | TRBV15 | NA | CATSRAFSDNEQFF | TGTGCCACCAGCAGAGCCTTCTCAGACAATGAGCAGTTCTTC
TRBJ2-7 | TRBD2 | TRBV19 | few | CASRRAGGYEQYF | TGTGCCAGTAGACGGGCGGGGGGCTACGAGCAGTACTTC